This entry lists 18 T cell receptor beta chains sequenced from one sample in a study of blood T cell repertoires in COVID-19 (dated by TCRdb to about 2020). The library was built by means of the immunoSEQ multiplex PCR assay. TCRdb took over this immuneACCESS table, retaining in-frame rearrangements with V and J assigned. Such tables are incomplete; in checked studies, under half of the missing clones stem from an unresolved V gene, and the remainder is unexplained. In all, the sample holds 80,000 or so clones, and 81% of those were seen once. In total, the top ten clones hold approximately 44% of the sample. The specimen was peripheral blood. The receptors were sampled from an elderly man with acute or convalescent COVID-19.

J is TRBJ2-2 and V is TRBV7-3; D is perhaps TRBD2 (6 bases). V was cut by 3 bases and J by 0 bases, with 11 bases left in between. This CDR3 region has 16 residues. From germline, CDR1 is SGHTA and CDR2 FQGTGA. The CDR3 DNA sequence: TGTGCCAGCAGCTTTCTAGCGTCCCCGAACACCGGGGAGCTGTTTTTT. It translates to CASSFLASPNTGELFF.

This sequence joins TRBV28 and TRBJ2-7, with 7 bases aligning to TRBD1. Germline V gene lookup returns CDR1 MDHEN and CDR2 SYDVKM. This CDR3 comprises 14 residues. V was clipped by 6 bases and J by 4 bases; unmatched bases: 9. The CDR3 DNA is TGTGCCAGCAGAAAATTGGGACAGTTTTACGAGCAGTACTTC. This sequence encodes CASRKLGQFYEQYF.

This clone was detected only a few times. The gene calls are TRBV15 and TRBJ2-7, with D possibly TRBD1 on 6 matching bases. CDR3 length equals 15 residues. Germline CDR1 reads LNHNV; CDR2 reads YYDKDF (reference sequence). Deletions cut 3 bases from V and 0 bases from J, with 12 bases between. The CDR3 nucleotides read TGTGCCACCAGCAGTTTCGGGACAAACTCCTACGAGCAGTACTTC. Protein sequence: CATSSFGTNSYEQYF.

As DNA, the CDR3 is TGCGCCAGCAGCTCTCCTTCAGGGTGGGCCGGGGAGCTGTTTTTT. Translated: CASSSPSGWAGELFF. The chain recombines TRBV5-1 with TRBJ2-2; maybe TRBD1 (5 bases). In germline, CDR1 is SGHRS, CDR2 YFSETQ. V gave up 3 bases and J gave up 6 bases, with 15 bases separating them. CDR3 length: 15 residues.

The CDR3 coding sequence is TGTGCCAGCAGTTTTCTGGGGGCTACAGATACGCAGTATTTT. It codes for CASSFLGATDTQYF. The genes are TRBV6-6 and TRBJ2-3; possibly TRBD1 for D (6 bases). The ends were cut back, 4 bases at V and 3 bases at J, with 11 bases in the middle. Germline assignment: CDR1 MNHNY and CDR2 SVGAGI (reference sequence). The CDR3 loop spans 14 amino acids.

This chain connects TRBV5-1 to TRBJ1-2; TRBD1 matches 7 bases. Unmatched junction bases numbered 5, after V lost 3 bases and J lost 0 bases. CDR1 and CDR2 from the germline V gene are SGHRS and YFSETQ. The length of the CDR3 is 15 residues. Written as DNA, the CDR3 is TGCGCCAGCAGCTCGGGACAGACAGCTAACTATGGCTACACCTTC. As protein: CASSSGQTANYGYTF.

DNA for the CDR3: TGTGCCAGCAGCTTAACGGTATCAAGGGGCCCGAACACCGGGGAGCTGTTTTTT. Amino acid sequence: CASSLTVSRGPNTGELFF. The V and J genes are TRBV7-3 and TRBJ2-2; possibly TRBD1 for D (5 bases). CDR1 is SGHTA and CDR2 is FQGTGA in the germline V gene. V was clipped by 0 bases and J by 0 bases, with 14 bases between them. CDR3 length equals 18 residues.

The V gene is TRBV3-1 (or the pseudogene TRBV3-2), the J gene TRBJ1-4; 8 bases map to TRBD1. The V segment lost 2 bases and the J segment 5 bases; nucleotides outside the gene matches: 10. Looked up from germline, CDR1 is LGHDT and CDR2 is YNNKEL (reference sequence). The length of the CDR3 is 17 residues. CDR3 protein: CASSQTFRQGLNEKLFF. For the CDR3, the DNA is TGTGCCAGCAGCCAAACCTTTCGACAGGGGCTAAATGAAAAACTGTTTTTT.

This clone occurred once. This sequence joins TRBV10-3 and TRBJ1-1, with 9 bases identical to TRBD1. CDR1 is ENHRY, CDR2 SYGVKD, per germline. The CDR3 spans 16 residues. V lost 2 bases, J lost 5 bases, and 9 bases stayed unmatched. This CDR3 reads CAISERTGGASTEAFF. CDR3 coding DNA: TGTGCCATCAGTGAGCGCACAGGGGGCGCGAGTACTGAAGCTTTCTTT.

This clone was counted ten times or more. The chain carries TRBV2 and TRBJ1-5, with unresolved D. The germline V gene encodes CDR1 SNHLY and CDR2 FYNNEI. The CDR3 totals 14 residues. The V gene lost 2 bases and the J gene lost 3 bases, with 8 bases spanning the gap. CDR3 protein: CASSERSSNQPQHF. The DNA for the CDR3 is TGTGCCAGCAGTGAACGGTCCTCCAATCAGCCCCAGCATTTT.

Ten or more counts support this clone. V usage is TRBV3-1 (or the pseudogene TRBV3-2) and J usage is TRBJ1-1, with D hard to call. The CDR3 runs 12 residues. Germline V CDR1 and CDR2: LGHDT, YNNKEL (reference sequence). Trimming shortened V by 2 bases and J by 5 bases, and 6 bases separated the two germline ends. The CDR3 DNA is TGTGCCAGCAGCCAATCAGTAACTGAAGCTTTCTTT. Translating it yields CASSQSVTEAFF.

The V call is TRBV5-6, the J call TRBJ2-7; perhaps TRBD1 as D (6 bases). Per germline, CDR1 SGHDT and CDR2 YYEEEE. The V and J ends lost 1 base and 3 bases respectively, with 11 bases between them. CDR3 length: 14 amino acids. The CDR3 loop is CASSLKDRRYEQYF. CDR3 DNA sequence: TGTGCCAGCAGCTTGAAGGACAGACGCTACGAGCAGTACTTC. The full variable domain, with the rest looked up from reference TRBV5-6 and TRBJ2-7, is DAGVTQSPTHLIKTRGQQVTLRCSPKSGHDTVSWYQQALGQGPQFIFQYYEEEERQRGNFPDRFSGHQFPNYSSELNVNALLLGDSALYLCASSLKDRRYEQYFGPGTRLTVT.

This clone occurred once. The chain links TRBV27 to TRBJ1-6; 9 bases fit TRBD1. The CDR3 has 18 residues. Germline-derived CDR1 and CDR2 are MNHEY and SMNVEV (reference sequence). J was trimmed by 6 bases and V by 5 bases; bases with no gene match: 14. CDR3 amino acids: CASSQRTGAMRGNSPLHF. In DNA, the CDR3 is TGTGCCAGCAGTCAACGGACAGGGGCCATGCGTGGTAATTCACCCCTCCACTTT.

The chain carries TRBV9 and TRBJ1-2; D call uncertain. Germline V gene sequence: CDR1 SGDLS, CDR2 YYNGEE. Trimming removed 0 bases from V and 0 bases from J, with 12 bases in between. CDR3 length: 16 residues. The CDR3 sequence: CASSVEFRRANYGYTF. In DNA, the CDR3 is TGTGCCAGCAGCGTAGAATTCAGGCGTGCTAACTATGGCTACACCTTC.

V is TRBV19 and J is TRBJ2-7; tentative D call: TRBD2 (6 bases). The V gene's germline CDR1 is LNHDA and CDR2 SQIVND (reference sequence). The CDR3 runs 13 residues. With 4 bases removed from V and 6 bases from J, the gap between germline ends came to 13 bases. The chain's CDR3 is CASSTRGPGEQYF. The CDR3, as DNA: TGTGCCAGTAGTACGCGGGGACCGGGCGAGCAGTACTTC.

The V call is TRBV30, the J call TRBJ1-1; D may be TRBD1 (6 bases). From germline, CDR1 is GTSNPN and CDR2 SVGIG (reference sequence). Between the trimmed V and J ends, which lost 3 bases and 6 bases, there was a span of 14 bases. There are 13 residues in the CDR3. The CDR3: CAWSKQDRSEAFF. The CDR3 DNA reads as TGTGCCTGGAGCAAACAAGACAGGTCTGAAGCTTTCTTT.

The chain combines TRBV2 with TRBJ1-4, with D uncertain. Germline CDR1 is SNHLY and CDR2 is FYNNEI. The CDR3 is made up of 12 amino acids. V lost 5 bases and J 4 bases, leaving 5 bases between the germline ends. The CDR3, as DNA: TGTGCCAGCAGTCTCTATAATGAAAAACTGTTTTTT. Encoded protein: CASSLYNEKLFF.

The rearrangement joins TRBV28 to TRBJ2-1, with 14 bases lining up with TRBD2. The CDR3 is 16 amino acids. CDR1 and CDR2 from the germline V gene are MDHEN and SYDVKM. V lost 4 bases and J lost 7; bases outside the gene matches: 6. Here the CDR3 reads CASSWGTSGSTNEQFF. The CDR3 DNA reads as TGTGCCAGCAGTTGGGGGACTAGCGGGAGCACGAATGAGCAGTTCTTC. The entire variable domain, with the rest obtained from reference TRBV28 and TRBJ2-1, is as follows: DVKVTQSSRYLVKRTGEKVFLECVQDMDHENMFWYRQDPGLGLRLIYFSYDVKMKEKGDIPEGYSVSREKKERFSLILESASTNQTSMYLCASSWGTSGSTNEQFFGPGTRLTVL.